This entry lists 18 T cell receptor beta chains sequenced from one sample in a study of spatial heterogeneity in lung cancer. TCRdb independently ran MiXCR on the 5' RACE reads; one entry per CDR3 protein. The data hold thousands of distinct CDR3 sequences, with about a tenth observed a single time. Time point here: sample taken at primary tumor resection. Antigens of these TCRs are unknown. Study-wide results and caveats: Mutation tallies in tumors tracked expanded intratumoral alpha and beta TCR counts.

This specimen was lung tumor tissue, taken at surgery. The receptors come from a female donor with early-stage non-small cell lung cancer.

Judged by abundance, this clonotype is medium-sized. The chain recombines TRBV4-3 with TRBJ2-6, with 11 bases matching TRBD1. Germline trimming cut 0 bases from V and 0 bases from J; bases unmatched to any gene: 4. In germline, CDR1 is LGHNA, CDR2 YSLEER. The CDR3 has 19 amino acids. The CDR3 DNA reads TGCGCCAGCAGCCAAGATTGGACAGGGGGCTCCTCTGGGGCCAACGTCCTGACTTTC. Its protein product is CASSQDWTGGSSGANVLTF.

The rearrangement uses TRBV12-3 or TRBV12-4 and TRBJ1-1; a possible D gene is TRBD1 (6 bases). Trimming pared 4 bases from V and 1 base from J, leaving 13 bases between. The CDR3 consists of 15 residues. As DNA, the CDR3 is TGTGCCAGCAGTTCCCACGGGGGCGCGAACACTGAAGCTTTCTTT. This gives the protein CASSSHGGANTEAFF.

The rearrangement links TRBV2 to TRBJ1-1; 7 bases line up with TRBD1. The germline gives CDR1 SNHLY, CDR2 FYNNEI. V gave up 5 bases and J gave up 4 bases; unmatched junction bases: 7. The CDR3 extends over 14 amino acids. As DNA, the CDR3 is TGTGCCAGCAGTAAGACAGGGCCCCTCACTGAAGCTTTCTTT. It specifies CASSKTGPLTEAFF.

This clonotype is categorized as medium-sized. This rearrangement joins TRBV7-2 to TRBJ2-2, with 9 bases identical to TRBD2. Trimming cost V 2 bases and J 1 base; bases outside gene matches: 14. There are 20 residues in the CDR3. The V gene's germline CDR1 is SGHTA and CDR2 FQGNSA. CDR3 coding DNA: TGTGCCAGCAGCTTAAGAGTGCTAGCGGGACTTTTACGGAACACCGGGGAGCTGTTTTTT. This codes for CASSLRVLAGLLRNTGELFF.

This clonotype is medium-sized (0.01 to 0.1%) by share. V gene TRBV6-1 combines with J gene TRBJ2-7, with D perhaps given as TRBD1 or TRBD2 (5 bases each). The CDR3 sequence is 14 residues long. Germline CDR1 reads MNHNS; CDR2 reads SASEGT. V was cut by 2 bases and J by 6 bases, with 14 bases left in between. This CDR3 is CASSEFGGRSEQYF. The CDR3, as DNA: TGTGCCAGCAGTGAATTTGGGGGAAGAAGCGAGCAGTACTTC.

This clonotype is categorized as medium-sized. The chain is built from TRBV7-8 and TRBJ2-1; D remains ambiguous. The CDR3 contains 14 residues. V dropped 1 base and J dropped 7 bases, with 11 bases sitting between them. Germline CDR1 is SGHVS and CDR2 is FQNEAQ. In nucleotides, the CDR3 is TGTGCCAGCAGCTTAGTAACAAGAGTAAATGAGCAGTTCTTC. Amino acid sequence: CASSLVTRVNEQFF.

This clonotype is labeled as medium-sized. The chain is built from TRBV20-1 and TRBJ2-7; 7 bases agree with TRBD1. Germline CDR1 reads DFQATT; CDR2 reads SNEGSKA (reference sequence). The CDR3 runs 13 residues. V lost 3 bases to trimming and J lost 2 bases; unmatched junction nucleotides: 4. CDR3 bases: TGCAGTGCTAGGGGGGACAGACCCTACGAGCAGTACTTC. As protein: CSARGDRPYEQYF.

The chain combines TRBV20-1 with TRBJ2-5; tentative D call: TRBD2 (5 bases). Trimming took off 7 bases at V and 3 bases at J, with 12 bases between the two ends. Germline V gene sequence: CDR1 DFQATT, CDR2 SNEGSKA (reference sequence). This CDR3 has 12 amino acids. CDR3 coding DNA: TGCAGTGTGAGCGGCAGAAAAGAGACCCAGTACTTC. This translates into CSVSGRKETQYF.

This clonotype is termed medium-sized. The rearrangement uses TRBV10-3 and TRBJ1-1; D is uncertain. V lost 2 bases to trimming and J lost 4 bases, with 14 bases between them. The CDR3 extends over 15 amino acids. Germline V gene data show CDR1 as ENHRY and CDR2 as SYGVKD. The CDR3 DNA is TGTGCCATCAGTGAGGATCTAGGGTTGGGCACTGAAGCTTTCTTT. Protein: CAISEDLGLGTEAFF.

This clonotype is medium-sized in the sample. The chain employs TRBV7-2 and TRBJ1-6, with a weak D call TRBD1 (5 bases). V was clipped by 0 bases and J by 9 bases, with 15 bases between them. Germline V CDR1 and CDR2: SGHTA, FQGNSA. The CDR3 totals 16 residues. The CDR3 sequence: CASSLARQPVPSPLHF. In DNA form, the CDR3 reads TGTGCCAGCAGCTTAGCGAGACAGCCGGTTCCTTCACCCCTCCACTTT.

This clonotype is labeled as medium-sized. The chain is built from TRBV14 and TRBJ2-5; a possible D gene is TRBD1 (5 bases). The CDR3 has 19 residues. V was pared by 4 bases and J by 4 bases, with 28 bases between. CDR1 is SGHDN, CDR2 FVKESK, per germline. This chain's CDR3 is CASSPTAKFHLSQGETQYF. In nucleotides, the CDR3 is TGTGCCAGCAGCCCGACCGCCAAGTTCCACCTGAGCCAGGGAGAGACCCAGTACTTC.

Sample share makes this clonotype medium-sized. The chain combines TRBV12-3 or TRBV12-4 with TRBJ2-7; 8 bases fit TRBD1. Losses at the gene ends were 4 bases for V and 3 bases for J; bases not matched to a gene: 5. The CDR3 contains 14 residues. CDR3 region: CASSSTGASYEQYF. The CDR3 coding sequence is TGTGCCAGCAGTTCGACAGGGGCCAGCTACGAGCAGTACTTC.

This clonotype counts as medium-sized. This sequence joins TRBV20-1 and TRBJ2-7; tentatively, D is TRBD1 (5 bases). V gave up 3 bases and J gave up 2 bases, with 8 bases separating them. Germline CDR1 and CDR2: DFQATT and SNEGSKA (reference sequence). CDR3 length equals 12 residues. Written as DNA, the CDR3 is TGCAGTGCTAGCAAGACAGCCTACGAGCAGTACTTC. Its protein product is CSASKTAYEQYF.

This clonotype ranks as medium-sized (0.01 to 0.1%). CDR3 sequence (DNA): TGTGCCAGCCGACAGGGACTTGGCTGGAATGAGCAGTTCTTC. Protein product: CASRQGLGWNEQFF. This chain links TRBV2 with TRBJ2-1; a weak D match, TRBD1 (7 bases). V lost 8 bases to trimming and J lost 7 bases, with 18 bases between them. Germline-derived CDR1 and CDR2 are SNHLY and FYNNEI. The CDR3 loop spans 14 amino acids.

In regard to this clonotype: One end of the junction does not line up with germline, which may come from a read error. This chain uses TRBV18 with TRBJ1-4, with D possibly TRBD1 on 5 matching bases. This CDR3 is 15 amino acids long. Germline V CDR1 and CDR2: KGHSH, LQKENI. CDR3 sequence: CTSSPEGPGPEKLFF. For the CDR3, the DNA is TGTACCAGCTCACCAGAGGGGCCGGGTCCCGAAAAACTGTTTTTT.

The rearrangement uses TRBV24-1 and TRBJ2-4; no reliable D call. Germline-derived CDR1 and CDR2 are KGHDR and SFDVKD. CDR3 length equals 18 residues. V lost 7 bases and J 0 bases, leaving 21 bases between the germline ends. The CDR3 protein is CATRIILHPVLAKNIQYF. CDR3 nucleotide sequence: TGTGCCACCAGAATCATCCTACACCCCGTGCTAGCCAAAAACATTCAGTACTTC.

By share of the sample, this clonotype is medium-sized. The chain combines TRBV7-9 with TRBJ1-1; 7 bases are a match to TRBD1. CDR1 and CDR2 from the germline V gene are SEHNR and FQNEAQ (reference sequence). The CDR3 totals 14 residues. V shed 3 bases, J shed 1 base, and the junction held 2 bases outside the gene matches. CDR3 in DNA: TGTGCCAGCAGCTTGACAGGGCGGAACACTGAAGCTTTCTTT. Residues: CASSLTGRNTEAFF. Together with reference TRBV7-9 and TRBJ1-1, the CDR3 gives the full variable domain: DTGVSQNPRHKITKRGQNVTFRCDPISEHNRLYWYRQTLGQGPEFLTYFQNEAQLEKSRLLSDRFSAERPKGSFSTLEIQRTEQGDSAMYLCASSLTGRNTEAFFGQGTRLTVV.

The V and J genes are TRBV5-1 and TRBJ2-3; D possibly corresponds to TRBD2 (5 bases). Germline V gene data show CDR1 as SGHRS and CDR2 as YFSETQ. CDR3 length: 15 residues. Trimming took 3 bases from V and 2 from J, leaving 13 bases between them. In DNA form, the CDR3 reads TGCGCCAGCAGCTGGCGAGCGGTCCTCACAGATACGCAGTATTTT. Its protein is CASSWRAVLTDTQYF.